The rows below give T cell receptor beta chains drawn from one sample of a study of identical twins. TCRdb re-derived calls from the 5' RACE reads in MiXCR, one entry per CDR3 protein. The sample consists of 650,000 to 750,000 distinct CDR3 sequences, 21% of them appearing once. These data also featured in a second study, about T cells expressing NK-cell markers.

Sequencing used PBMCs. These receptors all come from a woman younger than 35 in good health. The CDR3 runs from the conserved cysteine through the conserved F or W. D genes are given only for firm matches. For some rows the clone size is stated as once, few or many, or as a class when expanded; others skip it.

cdr3_aa: CASSPGRPEAFF; v_call: TRBV7-2; j_call: TRBJ1-1; d_call: .; clone_size: .
cdr3_aa: CSASRQRHPANYGYTF; v_call: TRBV20-1; j_call: TRBJ1-2; d_call: .; clone_size: few
cdr3_aa: CSAKPGGQETQYF; v_call: TRBV20-1; j_call: TRBJ2-5; d_call: TRBD2; clone_size: .
cdr3_aa: CASSQGARGHEQYF; v_call: TRBV3-1; j_call: TRBJ2-7; d_call: .; clone_size: .
cdr3_aa: CSVVDGRKVETQYF; v_call: TRBV29-1; j_call: TRBJ2-5; d_call: .; clone_size: many
cdr3_aa: CASSRDRDETQYF; v_call: TRBV12-3/TRBV12-4; j_call: TRBJ2-5; d_call: TRBD1; clone_size: many
cdr3_aa: CASSVGGTAVYEQYF; v_call: TRBV9; j_call: TRBJ2-7; d_call: .; clone_size: .
cdr3_aa: CASSFAGGGAPLHF; v_call: TRBV12-3/TRBV12-4; j_call: TRBJ1-6; d_call: .; clone_size: .
cdr3_aa: CASSLVPEPDTQYF; v_call: TRBV11-2; j_call: TRBJ2-3; d_call: .; clone_size: few
cdr3_aa: CASSVGSGERFF; v_call: TRBV9; j_call: TRBJ2-1; d_call: .; clone_size: few
cdr3_aa: CAVQLAISTDTQYF; v_call: TRBV6-2/TRBV6-3; j_call: TRBJ2-3; d_call: TRBD2; clone_size: .
cdr3_aa: CASSEDSVGTEAFF; v_call: TRBV2; j_call: TRBJ1-1; d_call: .; clone_size: few
cdr3_aa: CASSSTGWNSPLHF; v_call: TRBV7-8; j_call: TRBJ1-6; d_call: .; clone_size: .
cdr3_aa: CASRGNSNQLQHF; v_call: TRBV12-3/TRBV12-4; j_call: TRBJ1-5; d_call: .; clone_size: few
cdr3_aa: CASTLTRAGELFF; v_call: TRBV11-2; j_call: TRBJ2-2; d_call: .; clone_size: few
cdr3_aa: CASSLVSADEQFF; v_call: TRBV7-2; j_call: TRBJ2-1; d_call: .; clone_size: .
cdr3_aa: CASSGGLALSHEQFF; v_call: TRBV6-1; j_call: TRBJ2-1; d_call: TRBD2; clone_size: .
cdr3_aa: CASSTTPGTAKKLFF; v_call: TRBV3-1; j_call: TRBJ1-4; d_call: TRBD1; clone_size: many